The T cell receptor beta chain described here comes from a study of PD-1 blockade in classical Hodgkin lymphoma. Study conclusions and caveats: Complete responders matched newly diagnosed patients in baseline diversity. It was CD4+ TCR diversity, not CD8+, that rose significantly by C4D1.

The V and J ends lost 3 bases and 5 bases respectively, with 8 bases between them. The CDR3 consists of 14 residues. In germline, CDR1 is MNHNY, CDR2 SVGAGI (reference sequence). For this clone: The antigen remains unidentified.

Relapses following autologous stem cell transplantation were seen in all patients, with brentuximab vedotin exposure varying. The CD4+ T cells used were purified from thawed PBMCs through magnetic negative selection. Classification of best responses gave complete response, partial response or progressive disease. Profiled with immunoSEQ multiplex PCR; TCRdb holds only in-frame clones, not every one. This table holds around 6,700 clones, roughly 85% found once. The chain links TRBV6-6 to TRBJ1-6; D ambiguous. The sample consisted of CD4+ T cells from blood, taken at baseline. The receptor was isolated from a human donor with classical Hodgkin lymphoma. CDR3 residues: CASSYGHHNSPLHF. The CDR3 DNA sequence: TGTGCCAGCAGTTATGGGCATCATAATTCACCCCTCCACTTT.